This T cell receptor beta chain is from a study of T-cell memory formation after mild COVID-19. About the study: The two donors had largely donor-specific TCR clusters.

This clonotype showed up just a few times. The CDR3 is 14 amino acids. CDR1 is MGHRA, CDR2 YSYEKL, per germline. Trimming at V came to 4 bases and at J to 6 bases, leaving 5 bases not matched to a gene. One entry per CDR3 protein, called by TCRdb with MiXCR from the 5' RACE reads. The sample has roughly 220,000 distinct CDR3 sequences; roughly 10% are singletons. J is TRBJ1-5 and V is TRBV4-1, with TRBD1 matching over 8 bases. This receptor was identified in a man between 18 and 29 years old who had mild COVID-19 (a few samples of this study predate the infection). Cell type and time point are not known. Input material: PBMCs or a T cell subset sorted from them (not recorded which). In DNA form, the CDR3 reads TGCGCCAGCAGCCCTCAGGGGGCGAGTCAGCCCCAGCATTTT. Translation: CASSPQGASQPQHF.